This T cell receptor (beta chain) was profiled in a study of blood T cell repertoires in COVID-19. Clones were sequenced by immunoSEQ multiplex PCR, and TCRdb holds only the in-frame ones, with some missing. In the table there are roughly 280,000 clones, about 89% of which are singletons. This CDR3 has 13 residues. The germline V gene encodes CDR1 LGHNT and CDR2 FRNRAP. V was pared by 2 bases and J by 5 bases, with 7 bases between. This chain links TRBV12-5 with TRBJ1-5; D remains unclear. The specimen sequenced was peripheral blood. This sequence was found in a man aged 50-59 years with acute or convalescent COVID-19. CDR3 residues: CASGLNPDQPQHF. CDR3 nucleotide sequence: TGTGCTAGTGGTTTGAATCCGGATCAGCCCCAGCATTTT.